The rows below give T cell receptor beta chains drawn from one sample of a study of CD8+ T cells in alopecia areata. The method was immunoSEQ multiplex PCR; TCRdb's version includes in-frame clones alone and lacks a portion of them. The repertoire holds about 150,000 clones, about three fifths seen once, with 5% to 7.5% in the top ten. Sequencing used CD4+ T cells sorted from blood, obtained at week 0. All receptors come from a human donor with alopecia areata. CDR3s include the opening cysteine and the closing phenylalanine or tryptophan. Each record gives: J gene, clone size, D gene, V gene, CDR3 DNA, CDR3 protein. A D gene is named only where the DNA matches it firmly. Clone size, where shown, is once, few, many, or a class for clones that have expanded.

TRBJ2-3 | - | - | TRBV7-6 | TGTGCCAGCAGCCTTCTCGACGGGGTGGGGGATACGCAGTATTTT | CASSLLDGVGDTQYF
TRBJ2-6 | - | - | TRBV4-3 | TGCGCCAGCAGCCCTGGAACTGGTCCAGGTTCTCGCTCTGGGGCCAACGTCCTGACTTTC | CASSPGTGPGSRSGANVLTF
TRBJ1-1 | few | - | TRBV30 | TGTGCCTGGAGTGTACGGGGTGGGACTGAAGCTTTCTTT | CAWSVRGGTEAFF
TRBJ1-1 | few | - | TRBV14 | TGTGCCAGCAGCCAGGACCTGAACACTGAAGCTTTCTTT | CASSQDLNTEAFF
TRBJ1-1 | - | - | TRBV29-1 | TGCAGCGTTGAATTAGCAGGGGAAGGGACTGAAGCTTTCTTT | CSVELAGEGTEAFF
TRBJ1-6 | - | TRBD1 | TRBV6-5 | TGTGCCAGCAGTTACTCCGGGACAGTGTATTCACCCCTCCACTTT | CASSYSGTVYSPLHF
TRBJ2-7 | - | - | TRBV27 | TGTGCCAGCAGTCCGTCGGACAGCTCCTACGAGCAGTACTTC | CASSPSDSSYEQYF
TRBJ1-5 | - | - | TRBV5-6 | TGTGCCAGCAGCGGCGGGGATCAGCCCCAGCATTTT | CASSGGDQPQHF
TRBJ2-7 | - | TRBD1 | TRBV30 | TGTGCCTGGAACAGGGGGATCTCCTACGAGCAGTACTTC | CAWNRGISYEQYF
TRBJ1-1 | few | - | TRBV25-1 | TGTGCCAGCAGTGAAACAGGGACGAACACTGAAGCTTTCTTT | CASSETGTNTEAFF
TRBJ1-2 | few | - | TRBV7-9 | TGTGCCAGCAGTTCTACAGAGGGTGGCTACACCTTC | CASSSTEGGYTF
TRBJ2-7 | - | TRBD1 | TRBV2 | TGTGCCAGCAACCAGGGGGCCCTGTCCTACGAGCAGTACTTC | CASNQGALSYEQYF
TRBJ2-5 | few | - | TRBV5-1 | TGCGCCAGCAGCGGCCAGACCCAAGAGACCCAGTACTTC | CASSGQTQETQYF
TRBJ2-2 | few | TRBD2 | TRBV27 | TGTGCCAGCAGTTTAAGGGAGGGCGGGGAGCTGTTTTTT | CASSLREGGELFF
TRBJ2-7 | - | - | TRBV4-1 | TGCGCCAGCAGCCAAGAACAGAGGTACGAGCAGTACTTC | CASSQEQRYEQYF
TRBJ2-7 | once | TRBD1 | TRBV2 | TGTGCCAGCAGTCTTCAGGGGGACGAGCAGTACTTC | CASSLQGDEQYF